The 20 T cell receptor beta chains reported below all come from one sample, sequenced in a study of sequential checkpoint blockade in melanoma. Treatment denoted: randomized to nivolumab then ipilimumab (arm A) or the reverse (arm B). Repertoires were generated with immunoSEQ multiplex PCR, while TCRdb's copy carries only in-frame clones and drops some. The repertoire includes approximately 6,900 clones, 20% of them detected once, and roughly 12% sits in the top ten. The material sequenced was tumor tissue (inferred from file names), taken from a patient given nivolumab and ipilimumab in sequence. These receptors were collected from a human donor with melanoma.

The chain joins TRBV6-7 to TRBJ1-6; TRBD1 is a possible D gene (5 bases). TRBV6-7 is an ORF, and what it does is uncertain. The CDR3 contains 14 residues. The ends were cut back, 7 bases at V and 5 bases at J, with 12 bases in the middle. CDR3 in DNA: TGTGCCAGCATTACGGGGGGGAATAATTCACCCCTCCACTTT. Amino acid sequence: CASITGGNNSPLHF.

V is TRBV11-3 and J is TRBJ2-7; maybe TRBD2 (5 bases). The CDR3 has 15 amino acids. Germline-derived CDR1 and CDR2 are SGHNT and YENEEA. V gave up 8 bases and J gave up 3 bases, with 20 bases separating them. The CDR3 loop reads CASALVYLADYEQYF. The CDR3 coding sequence is TGTGCCAGCGCGCTGGTGTACCTAGCTGACTACGAGCAGTACTTC. The whole variable domain, remainder taken from reference TRBV11-3 and TRBJ2-7, is EAGVVQSPRYKIIEKKQPVAFWCNPISGHNTLYWYLQNLGQGPELLIRYENEEAVDDSQLPKDRFSAERLKGVDSTLKIQPAELGDSAVYLCASALVYLADYEQYFGPGTRLTVT.

This clone was observed a few times. The CDR3 loop reads CASSYGRGVDTQYF. Here the CDR3 DNA reads TGTGCCAGCAGTTACGGACGGGGGGTCGATACGCAGTATTTT. The rearrangement uses TRBV6-8 and TRBJ2-3, with 7 bases matching TRBD2. Germline V gene sequence: CDR1 MNHGY, CDR2 SAAAGT. The CDR3 covers 14 residues. V trimming: 2 bases; J trimming: 6 bases; junction bases outside the gene matches: 5.

Ten or more counts support this clone. The chain recombines TRBV9 with TRBJ2-3; weak D call: TRBD1 (6 bases). This CDR3 is 13 amino acids long. Between the trimmed V and J ends, which lost 10 bases and 6 bases, there was a span of 18 bases. The germline V gene has CDR1 SGDLS and CDR2 YYNGEE. Written as DNA, the CDR3 is TGTGCCGGATCTACAGGGCCGGACGATACGCAGTATTTT. Its protein product is CAGSTGPDDTQYF.

The chain is built from TRBV14 and TRBJ2-5; 10 bases are a match to TRBD1. Germline CDR1 SGHDN, CDR2 FVKESK. Trimming cost V 5 bases and J 6 bases; bases outside gene matches: 9. This CDR3 region has 15 residues. The CDR3 DNA reads as TGTGCCAGCAGCGACCCGGGACAGGGGTTTCAGACCCAGTACTTC. Protein product: CASSDPGQGFQTQYF.

CDR3 residues: CATSRGTGPPHEQYF. CDR3 nucleotides: TGTGCCACCAGCAGAGGTACCGGGCCACCCCATGAGCAGTACTTC. The chain carries TRBV15 and TRBJ2-7; D is ambiguous. V was clipped by 1 base and J by 7 bases, with 17 bases between them. The CDR3 contains 15 residues. Germline V CDR1 and CDR2: LNHNV, YYDKDF (reference sequence).

The chain carries TRBV4-1 and TRBJ2-5; TRBD2 aligns across 9 bases. Trimming removed 3 bases from V and 5 bases from J; junction bases left unmatched: 7. Germline assignment: CDR1 MGHRA and CDR2 YSYEKL. This CDR3 is built from 15 residues. The DNA for the CDR3 is TGCGCCAGCAGCCACCAGCGGGGGGCCAGTGAGACCCAGTACTTC. Protein: CASSHQRGASETQYF.

This chain links TRBV12-5 with TRBJ1-1; a weak D match, TRBD1 (6 bases). V gave up 3 bases and J gave up 9 bases, with 14 bases separating them. The CDR3 sequence is 13 residues long. Per germline, CDR1 LGHNT and CDR2 FRNRAP. The CDR3 spells CASGFSPGAKAFF. CDR3 sequence (DNA): TGTGCTAGTGGTTTCTCCCCGGGGGCAAAAGCTTTCTTT.

The table lists this clone with a count of one. The gene calls are TRBV18 and TRBJ1-5; TRBD1 is a possible D gene (6 bases). The CDR3 spans 16 residues. V lost 4 bases, J lost 0 bases, and 13 bases lay in between. The germline V gene has CDR1 KGHSH and CDR2 LQKENI. The CDR3 protein is CASSLGTPASNQPQHF. The CDR3 DNA is TGTGCCAGCTCACTTGGGACACCGGCTAGCAATCAGCCCCAGCATTTT.

This clone was seen a handful of times. The rearrangement links TRBV23-1 to TRBJ2-2; 9 bases fit TRBD1. TRBV23-1 is filed as an ORF, its function uncertain. The V gene end was trimmed by 6 bases and the J gene end by 4 bases; junction bases not matched to a gene: 12. The length of the CDR3 is 17 residues. The CDR3 nucleotides are TGCGCCAGCAGCCTCCTACCGGACAGGGGATTCACCGGGGAGCTGTTTTTT. This sequence encodes CASSLLPDRGFTGELFF.

In this sample, this clone turned up many times. The V and J genes are TRBV11-3 and TRBJ2-2, with 8 bases aligning to TRBD2. This CDR3 comprises 17 residues. The germline V gene encodes CDR1 SGHNT and CDR2 YENEEA. The junction had 12 bases not matched to a gene; V was cut back by 4 bases and J by 5 bases. The CDR3 here is CASSSRDQRGRTGELFF. The CDR3 coding sequence is TGTGCCAGCAGCTCGAGGGACCAGCGGGGGCGGACCGGGGAGCTGTTTTTT.

This clone has only a few counts. This chain joins TRBV6-8 and TRBJ1-1; D uncertain. Germline V CDR1 and CDR2: MNHGY, SAAAGT. The CDR3 runs to 14 residues. Trimming removed 2 bases from V and 11 bases from J, with 18 bases in between. The CDR3 region is CASSYTSPAVWAFF. As DNA, the CDR3 is TGTGCCAGCAGTTACACGTCACCGGCCGTGTGGGCTTTCTTT.

The rearrangement joins TRBV18 to TRBJ2-5; possibly TRBD2 for D (6 bases). V was clipped by 8 bases and J by 3 bases, with 13 bases between them. The V gene's germline CDR1 is KGHSH and CDR2 LQKENI. The CDR3 has 13 residues. DNA of the CDR3: TGTGCCAGCGCGGGACCGATTGAAGAGACCCAGTACTTC. It specifies CASAGPIEETQYF. Looking up the rest from reference TRBV18 and TRBJ2-5 gives the full variable domain: NAGVMQNPRHLVRRRGQEARLRCSPMKGHSHVYWYRQLPEEGLKFMVYLQKENIIDESGMPKERFSAEFPKEGPSILRIQQVVRGDSAAYFCASAGPIEETQYFGPGTRLLVL.

This clone is labeled medium-sized. The chain joins TRBV9 to TRBJ2-5; 11 bases are a match to TRBD2. V shed 4 bases, J shed 4 bases, and the junction held 6 bases outside the gene matches. This CDR3 comprises 15 residues. Per germline, CDR1 SGDLS and CDR2 YYNGEE. The CDR3 region has the DNA TGTGCCAGCAGCCCCATTAGCGGGGGGGTAGAGACCCAGTACTTC. Its translation is CASSPISGGVETQYF.

A few counts support this clone. The chain employs TRBV6-8 and TRBJ2-7; D is tentatively TRBD1 or TRBD2 (5 bases each). V was shortened by 5 bases and J by 2 bases, with 7 bases between the two germline ends. The germline gives CDR1 MNHGY, CDR2 SAAAGT. This CDR3 is 12 amino acids long. Here the CDR3 DNA reads TGTGCCAGCAGTGGGGGAGCCTACGAGCAGTACTTC. Translation gives CASSGGAYEQYF.

The chain is built from TRBV18 and TRBJ1-2; D unclear. CDR1 is KGHSH and CDR2 is LQKENI in the germline V gene. Trimming removed 2 bases from V and 5 bases from J, with 12 bases in between. The CDR3 spans 14 residues. For the CDR3, the DNA is TGTGCCAGCTCACCAGCGGCGGAATATTATGGCTACACCTTC. Its translation is CASSPAAEYYGYTF. The full variable domain, with the rest looked up from reference TRBV18 and TRBJ1-2, is NAGVMQNPRHLVRRRGQEARLRCSPMKGHSHVYWYRQLPEEGLKFMVYLQKENIIDESGMPKERFSAEFPKEGPSILRIQQVVRGDSAAYFCASSPAAEYYGYTFGSGTRLTVV.

This clone was recorded many times. V gene TRBV11-3 combines with J gene TRBJ1-2, with D tentatively TRBD1 (6 bases). With 5 bases removed from V and 2 bases from J, the gap between germline ends came to 12 bases. The CDR3 contains 14 residues. Germline assignment: CDR1 SGHNT and CDR2 YENEEA. In DNA, the CDR3 is TGTGCCAGCAGCCCCCGGGGGGCGAACTATGGCTACACCTTC. It yields the protein CASSPRGANYGYTF.

The CDR3 region has the DNA TGTGCCAGCAGTGACGAGTTCGTGAAAGAGACCCAGTACTTC. Translation: CASSDEFVKETQYF. The chain joins TRBV2 to TRBJ2-5; D is undetermined. CDR3 size: 14 residues. The V end lost 3 bases, the J end lost 3 bases, and 11 bases lay between the germline ends. Germline CDR1 is SNHLY and CDR2 is FYNNEI. The full variable domain, with the rest looked up from reference TRBV2 and TRBJ2-5, is EPEVTQTPSHQVTQMGQEVILRCVPISNHLYFYWYRQILGQKVEFLVSFYNNEISEKSEIFDDQFSVERPDGSNFTLKIRSTKLEDSAMYFCASSDEFVKETQYFGPGTRLLVL.

V and J are TRBV5-1 and TRBJ2-7; D is perhaps TRBD1 (8 bases). This CDR3 contains 16 residues. Germline V lookup: CDR1 SGHRS, CDR2 YFSETQ. V gave up 4 bases and J gave up 7 bases, with 24 bases separating them. For the CDR3, the DNA is TGCGCCAGCAGCCTGGGAGGGAGGACAGGGATGGATGAGCAGTACTTC. Translating it yields CASSLGGRTGMDEQYF.

This clone has more than one count but fewer than ten. This chain links TRBV5-1 with TRBJ1-1, with 7 bases matching TRBD1. J lost 3 bases, V lost 0 bases, and 5 bases had no gene match. Germline CDR1 reads SGHRS; CDR2 reads YFSETQ. The CDR3 consists of 15 residues. The CDR3 sequence: CASSLGGTDHTEAFF. CDR3 in DNA: TGCGCCAGCAGCTTGGGGGGGACAGACCACACTGAAGCTTTCTTT.